This T cell receptor (beta chain) was identified in a study of response to subunit inactivated influenza vaccine. Study outcomes and limitations: Authors suggested that a seasonal influenza vaccination recruits few new T cells each time.

Points on this clonotype: Antigen specificity is unknown.

Germline V gene sequence: CDR1 SEHNR, CDR2 FQNEAQ (reference sequence). This CDR3 is built from 15 residues. Trimming removed 5 bases at V and 6 bases at J, with 20 bases between. TCRdb fed the RT-PCR reads into MiXCR, producing one record per CDR3 protein. The sample yields a few hundred thousand distinct CDR3 sequences, approximately 11% seen once. This sequence joins TRBV7-9 and TRBJ2-7, with D possibly TRBD1 on 6 matching bases. The specimen comprised PBMCs from blood, sampled 45 days after vaccination. The origin of this receptor is a man aged 50 to 59 who received an inactivated influenza vaccine. CDR3 in amino acids: CASSHRDTNFPEQYF. DNA for the CDR3: TGTGCCAGCAGCCACCGGGACACTAATTTTCCCGAGCAGTACTTC.